Given below is one T cell receptor (beta chain) in context. Its cognate antigen has yet to be identified. No much larger clone exists at a distance of one base, and base qualities are not known. The data originate from a study of T cell repertoires in MIS-A myocarditis (dated by TCRdb to between 2021 and 2022). Trimming leaves V shorter by 0 bases and J shorter by 4 bases, with the junction holding 8 bases beyond the gene matches. Reading the germline V gene gives CDR1 SGHRS and CDR2 YFSETQ. Counted from cysteine to phenylalanine, this CDR3 has 16 amino acids. Here the CDR3 DNA is all that survives: 48 bases in frame from base 1. The QIAamp DNA FFPE kit was used to extract genomic DNA from formalin-fixed paraffin-embedded autopsy tissue. Amplification of TCRbeta CDR3 regions relied on the immunoSEQ bias-controlled multiplex PCR, followed by high-throughput sequencing. The study's own analysis went as follows. CDR3 sequences were collapsed and filtered by the immunoSEQ vendor pipeline to quantify abundance and frequency of each unique TCRbeta CDR3. Dominant CDR3 amino acid sequences were clustered with SARS-CoV-2-specific ImmuneCODE TCRbeta sequences by CD-HIT using a 90% global sequence identity threshold. Clones at frequencies from 0.1 to 1 were categorized as hyperexpanded, and clones at frequencies from 0.01 to 0.1 were categorized as large. The CDR3 amino acid sequences and the V and J gene assignments of the dominant clones were confirmed with MiXCR. The R stringdist package was used to calculate Levenshtein distances between the patient clonotypes and the ImmuneCODE hits. TCRdb took over this immuneACCESS table, retaining in-frame rearrangements with V and J assigned. Such tables are incomplete; in checked studies, under half of the missing clones stem from an unresolved V gene, and the remainder is unexplained. V, J and clone size are taken as reported in that table, and D and trimming were inferred from the DNA itself. This sample has about 11,000 clones in its table, and 65% to 90% of those were observed once. The ten top clones hold approximately 28% of the sample.

The receptor was isolated from a man aged 18 to 35 with fulminant myocarditis from multisystem inflammatory syndrome in adults (MIS-A) after COVID-19. The rearrangement joined TRBV5-1 to TRBJ1-1, with 8 central nucleotides matching TRBD1. Sequenced sample: right ventricle heart tissue obtained at autopsy. The cell subset or site label for this specimen denotes: cardiac tissue sample (left or right ventricle, interventricular septum, or pericardium). The CDR3 loop reads CASSLGQGRGATEAFF. The DNA sequence is given as TGCGCCAGCAGCTTGGGACAGGGGAGAGGTGCCACTGAAGCTTTCTTT.